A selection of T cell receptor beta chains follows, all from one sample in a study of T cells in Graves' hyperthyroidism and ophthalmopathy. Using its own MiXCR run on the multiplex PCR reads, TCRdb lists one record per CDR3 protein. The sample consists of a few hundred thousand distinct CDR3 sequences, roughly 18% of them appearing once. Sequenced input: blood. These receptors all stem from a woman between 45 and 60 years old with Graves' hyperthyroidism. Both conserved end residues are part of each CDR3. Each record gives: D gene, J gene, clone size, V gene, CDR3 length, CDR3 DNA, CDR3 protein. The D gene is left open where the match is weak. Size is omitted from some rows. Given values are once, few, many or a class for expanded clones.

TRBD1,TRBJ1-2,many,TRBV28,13,TGTGCCAGCAGTTTGGGACAGTCTACGGGCTACACCTTC,CASSLGQSTGYTF
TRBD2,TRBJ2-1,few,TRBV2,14,TGTGCCAGCAGTGAAGTAGCGGCTAGCGGGAGACAGTTCTTC,CASSEVAASGRQFF
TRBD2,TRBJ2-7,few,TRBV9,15,TGTGCCAGCAGCGTAGAGGTAGCGGGAGCTTACGAGCAGTACTTC,CASSVEVAGAYEQYF
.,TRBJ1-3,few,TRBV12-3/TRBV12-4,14,TGTGCCAGCAGTTTGGGTGTTTCTGGAAACACCATATATTTT,CASSLGVSGNTIYF
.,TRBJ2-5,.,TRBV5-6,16,TGTGCCAGCAGCGCGGTGTTTGAGGGGTCCCAAGAGACCCAGTACTTC,CASSAVFEGSQETQYF
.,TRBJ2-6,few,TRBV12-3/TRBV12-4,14,TGTGCCAGCAGTTCCCACTCTGGGGCCAACGTCCTGACTTTC,CASSSHSGANVLTF
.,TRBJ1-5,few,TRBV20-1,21,.,CSAGTSGIYEQYFGPGQPQHF
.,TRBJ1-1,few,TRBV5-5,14,TGTGCCAGCTCGGAGCTTACAGGGTATAGTGAAGCTTTCTTT,CASSELTGYSEAFF
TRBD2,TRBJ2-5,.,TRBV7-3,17,TGTGCCAGCAGCCTGGGCGTGGGGGGGGGAGTAGGAGAGACCCAGTACTTC,CASSLGVGGGVGETQYF
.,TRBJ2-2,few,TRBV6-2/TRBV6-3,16,TGTGCCAGCAGTTACTCCAGCCCGACCTGGACCGGGGAGCTGTTTTTT,CASSYSSPTWTGELFF
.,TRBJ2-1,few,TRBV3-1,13,TGTGCCAGCAGACAGAACACTTACAATGAGCAGTTCTTC,CASRQNTYNEQFF
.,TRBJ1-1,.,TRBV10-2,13,TGCGCCAGCAGCCTTACGGGAGGAGAGAGAGCTTTCTTT,CASSLTGGERAFF
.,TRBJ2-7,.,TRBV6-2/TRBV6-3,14,TGTGCCAGCAGTTACGGTCCTGGAGGGGCCGAGCAGTACTTC,CASSYGPGGAEQYF
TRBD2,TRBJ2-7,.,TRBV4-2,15,TGTGCCAGCAGCCAAGAACTAGCGCAATCCTACGAGCAGTACTTC,CASSQELAQSYEQYF